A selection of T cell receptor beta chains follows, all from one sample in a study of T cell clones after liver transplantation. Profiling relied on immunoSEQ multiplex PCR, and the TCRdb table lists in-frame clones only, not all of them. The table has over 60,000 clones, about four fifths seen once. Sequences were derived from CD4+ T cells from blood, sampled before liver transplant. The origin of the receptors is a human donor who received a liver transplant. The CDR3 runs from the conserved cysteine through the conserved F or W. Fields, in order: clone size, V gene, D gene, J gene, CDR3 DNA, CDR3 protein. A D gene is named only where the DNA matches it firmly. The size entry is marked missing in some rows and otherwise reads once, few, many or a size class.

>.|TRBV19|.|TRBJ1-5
TGTGCCAGTAGTATAGGCGTGGGGCGGCCCCAGCATTTT
CASSIGVGRPQHF
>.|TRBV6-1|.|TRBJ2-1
TGTGCCAGCTTGCCGCCAGGGAGTTACAATGAGCAGTTCTTC
CASLPPGSYNEQFF
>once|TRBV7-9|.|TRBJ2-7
TGTGCCAGCAGCTTACCCCTCGACGAGCAGTACTTC
CASSLPLDEQYF
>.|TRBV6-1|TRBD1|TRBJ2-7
TGTGCCAGCAGAACCGGGACAGGGGTACGGCACGAGCAGTACTTC
CASRTGTGVRHEQYF
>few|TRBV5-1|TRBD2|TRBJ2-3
TGCGCCAGCAGCTGGACTAGCGCCTCTAGCACAGATACGCAGTATTTT
CASSWTSASSTDTQYF
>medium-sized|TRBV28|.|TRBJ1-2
TGTGCCAGCAGTTATCCGCGGGGAAGTGGCTACACCTTC
CASSYPRGSGYTF
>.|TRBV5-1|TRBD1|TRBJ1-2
TGCGCCAGCAGCTTGGCCGGGACAGGGGCCCGTTATGGCTACACCTTC
CASSLAGTGARYGYTF
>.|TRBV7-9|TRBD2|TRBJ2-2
TGTGCCAGCAGCTTAATGGGGACTATTAACACCGGGGAGCTGTTTTTT
CASSLMGTINTGELFF
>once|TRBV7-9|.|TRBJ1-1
TGTGCCAGCAGCTTAGCAGGATTTAACACTGAAGCTTTCTTT
CASSLAGFNTEAFF
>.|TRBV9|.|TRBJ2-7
TGTGCCAGCAGCGTCCGAGGGGACTTATACACCGAGCAGTACTTC
CASSVRGDLYTEQYF
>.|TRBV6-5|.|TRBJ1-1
TGTGCCAGCTCGAGGGGTAACACTGAAGCTTTCTTT
CASSRGNTEAFF
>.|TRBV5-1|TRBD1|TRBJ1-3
TGCGCCAGCAGCTTGGACAGGGGCCTGACTGGAAACACCATATATTTT
CASSLDRGLTGNTIYF
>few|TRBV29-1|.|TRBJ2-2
TGCAGCGTTTCCGGGACTTTAGACACCGGGGAGCTGTTTTTT
CSVSGTLDTGELFF
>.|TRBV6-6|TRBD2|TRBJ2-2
TGTGCCAGCAGAGGGCTTGACGGACTAGCGGGAGGGGAGCTGTTTTTT
CASRGLDGLAGGELFF
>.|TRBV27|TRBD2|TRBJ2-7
TGTGCCAGCAGTTCCACAGTAGCGGGAACAGCCTACGAGCAGTACTTC
CASSSTVAGTAYEQYF
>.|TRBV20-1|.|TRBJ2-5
TGCAGTGCTAGAGATCGGTGGGACCAGTACTTC
CSARDRWDQYF
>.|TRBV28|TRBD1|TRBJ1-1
TGTGCCAGCGGACAGGGAAGGGGAACTGAAGCTTTCTTT
CASGQGRGTEAFF
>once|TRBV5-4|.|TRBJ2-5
TGTGCCAGCAGCCCGCGAGCGAAGGGCTACCAAGAGACCCAGTACTTC
CASSPRAKGYQETQYF
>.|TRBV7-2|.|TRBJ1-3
TGTGCCAGCAGGTCATCAACAGGGTTCTCTGGAAACACCATATATTTT
CASRSSTGFSGNTIYF
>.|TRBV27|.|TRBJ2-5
TGTGCCAGTTCGAGCGAAGTGCAAGAGACCCAGTACTTC
CASSSEVQETQYF
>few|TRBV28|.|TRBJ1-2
TGTGCCAGCAGTCGAAGATCGACAGTCTATGGCTACACCTTC
CASSRRSTVYGYTF
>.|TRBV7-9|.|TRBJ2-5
TGTGCCAGCAGCTTAGCCGGGTCGACCCAGTACTTC
CASSLAGSTQYF
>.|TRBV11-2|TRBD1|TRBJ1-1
TGTGCCAGCAGCTTAGAACAGGGGATTGAAGCTTTCTTT
CASSLEQGIEAFF
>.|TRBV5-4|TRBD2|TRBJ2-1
TGTGCCAGCAGCCCGCCGGGACTACCGTACAATGAGCAGTTCTTC
CASSPPGLPYNEQFF
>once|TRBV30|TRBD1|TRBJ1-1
TGTGCCTATAAGACAGGGGTGGGCACTGAAGCTTTCTTT
CAYKTGVGTEAFF
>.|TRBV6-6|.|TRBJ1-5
TGTGCCAGCAGTTACGGTGGGGGGAGCGGGATCCAGCCCCAGCATTTT
CASSYGGGSGIQPQHF
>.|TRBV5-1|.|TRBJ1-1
TGCGCCAGCAGCCCCGGACAGTGGAGCACTGAAGCTTTCTTT
CASSPGQWSTEAFF
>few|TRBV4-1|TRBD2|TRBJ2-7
TGCGCCAGCAGCCATGGACTAGCGGGAGGAGCTGTCTACGAGCAGTACTTC
CASSHGLAGGAVYEQYF
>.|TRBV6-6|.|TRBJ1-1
TGTGCCACCTTAGACATCATGAACACTGAAGCTTTCTTT
CATLDIMNTEAFF
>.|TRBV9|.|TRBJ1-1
TGTGCCAGCAGCGCCCAAGTGGGCGGAGGGACTGAAGCTTTCTTT
CASSAQVGGGTEAFF
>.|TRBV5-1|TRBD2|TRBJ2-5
TGCGCCAGCAGCTCTCCGGGAGGAGGAGAGACCCAGTACTTC
CASSSPGGGETQYF
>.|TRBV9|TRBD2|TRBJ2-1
TGTGCCAGCAGCGTAGGAGGGGGACTAGACACCTACAATGAGCAGTTCTTC
CASSVGGGLDTYNEQFF
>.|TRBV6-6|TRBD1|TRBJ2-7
TGTGCCAGCAGTTACGGACAGGCCTCGATAAACTACGAGCAGTACTTC
CASSYGQASINYEQYF
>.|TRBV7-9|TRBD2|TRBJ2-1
TGTGCCAGCAGCTTAGGAGCGGGAGTAGTAAATGAGCAGTTCTTC
CASSLGAGVVNEQFF
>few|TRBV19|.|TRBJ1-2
TGTGCCAGTAGTCGCGGACAGTCACTCTATGGCTACACCTTC
CASSRGQSLYGYTF
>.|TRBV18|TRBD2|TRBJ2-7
TGTGCCAGCTCGCAGGGACTAGTATCCTACGAGCAGTACTTC
CASSQGLVSYEQYF
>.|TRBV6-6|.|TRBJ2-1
TGTGCCAGCAGTTACTCGTCGCTAGATGAGCAGTTCTTC
CASSYSSLDEQFF
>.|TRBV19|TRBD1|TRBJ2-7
TGTGCCAGTAGTACCCCTCCGGGACAGGGGATTGACGAGCAGTACTTC
CASSTPPGQGIDEQYF
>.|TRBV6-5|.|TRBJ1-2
TGTGCCAGCTACCAGGGGACCTATGGCTACACCTTC
CASYQGTYGYTF
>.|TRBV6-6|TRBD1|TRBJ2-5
TGTGCCAGCAGTACGGGGGACAGGGGGCGGGTAAAGACCCAGTACTTC
CASSTGDRGRVKTQYF
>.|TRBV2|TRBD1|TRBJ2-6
TGTGCCGGGTCGAGGACAGGGGCTACTGGGGCCAACGTCCTGACTTTC
CAGSRTGATGANVLTF
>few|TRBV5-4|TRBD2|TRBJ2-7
TGTGCCAGCAGCCCCGGGACTAGCGGAACCTACGAGCAGTACTTC
CASSPGTSGTYEQYF
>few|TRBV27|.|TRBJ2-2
TGTGCCAGCTCATCTGCCAGCCCGAACACCGGGGAGCTGTTTTTT
CASSSASPNTGELFF
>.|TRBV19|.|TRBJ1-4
TGTGCCACCAGGGCCTCTTTGGGAACTAATGAAAAACTGTTTTTT
CATRASLGTNEKLFF
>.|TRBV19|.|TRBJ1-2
TGTGCCAGTAGTCGGCCAGTCGACTATGGCTACACCTTC
CASSRPVDYGYTF
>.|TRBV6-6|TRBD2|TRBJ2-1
TGTGCCAGCAGTTATAGCGGGAGGGGGGCAGGGAATGAGCAGTTCTTC
CASSYSGRGAGNEQFF
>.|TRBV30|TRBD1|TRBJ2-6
TGTGCCTGGAGTAGGGACAGGGGGTTCTCTGGGGCCAACGTCCTGACTTTC
CAWSRDRGFSGANVLTF